The TCR beta chain described here comes from a study of shared clonotypes between healthy human individuals. Whole-study context: Every donor yielded three CD4 naive, three CD4 memory, two CD8 naive and one CD8 memory plate.

As to this clone: Its specificity is not known.

Positive CCR7 selection of CD45RO-negative cells yielded the naive CD8 cells, and terminally differentiated effector memory CD45RA+ cells were excluded. In germline, CDR1 is LNHDA, CDR2 SQIVND (reference sequence). The CDR3 runs to 14 residues. The V end was cut by 5 bases, the J end by 5 bases, with 15 bases between. Findings and limits, study-wide: Unshared clonotypes carried lower generation probabilities than those common to all four donors. Generally, estimated richness proved larger in naive subsets than it did in memory subsets.

As processed by the authors: Filtering of immunoSEQ junctional sequences could not match full-length read filtering. Sequencing was performed with immunoSEQ multiplex PCR; in TCRdb, only in-frame clones are kept and a portion is missing. The V and J calls and clone size come from that table; D and trimming were worked out from the DNA. The table shows fewer than 1 million clones, with just over 95% occurring only once. The rearrangement uses TRBV19 and TRBJ2-5; D not resolved. The clonotype comes from a man aged 25 to 40 in good health. Sequences were obtained from naive CD8+ T cells sorted from blood. The CDR3 DNA reads as TGTGCCAGTAGTCCCTTTTACAAGTATGAGACCCAGTACTTC. Protein product: CASSPFYKYETQYF.